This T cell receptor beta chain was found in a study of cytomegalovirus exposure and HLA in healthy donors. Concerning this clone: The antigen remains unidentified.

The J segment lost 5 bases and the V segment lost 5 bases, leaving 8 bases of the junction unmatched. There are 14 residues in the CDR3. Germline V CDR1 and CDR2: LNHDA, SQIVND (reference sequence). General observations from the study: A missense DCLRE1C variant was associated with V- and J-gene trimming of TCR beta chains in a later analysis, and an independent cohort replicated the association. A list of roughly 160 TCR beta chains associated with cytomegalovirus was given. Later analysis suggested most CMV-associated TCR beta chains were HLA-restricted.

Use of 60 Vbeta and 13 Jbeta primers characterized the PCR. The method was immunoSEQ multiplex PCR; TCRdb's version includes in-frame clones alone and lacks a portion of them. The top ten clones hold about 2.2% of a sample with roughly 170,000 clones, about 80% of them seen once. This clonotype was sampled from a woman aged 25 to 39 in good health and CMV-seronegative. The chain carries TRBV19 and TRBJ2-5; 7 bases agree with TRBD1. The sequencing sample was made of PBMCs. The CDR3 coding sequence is TGTGCCAGTAGTCGACAGGGCTTTCTGGAGACCCAGTACTTC. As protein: CASSRQGFLETQYF.